This TCR beta chain emerged from a study of blood T cell repertoires in COVID-19. The CDR3 contains 15 residues. V was clipped by 0 bases and J by 8 bases; unmatched bases: 6. Germline assignment: CDR1 MNHEY and CDR2 SVGAGI. The repertoire was sequenced with immunoSEQ multiplex PCR; TCRdb's copy has only in-frame clones and lacks some. In the table there are 140,000 to 150,000 clones, under 90% of which are singletons. The sequencing sample was made of peripheral blood. The V and J genes are TRBV6-5 and TRBJ1-4; 7 positions agree with TRBD1. This sequence originates from a human donor in a cohort sampled during active COVID-19. The CDR3 region is CASSYSVRGREKLFF. DNA of the CDR3: TGTGCCAGCAGTTACTCGGTTAGGGGGCGAGAAAAACTGTTTTTT.